This entry lists 17 T cell receptor beta chains sequenced from one sample in a study of post-analysis software for immune sequencing data. TCR beta cDNA libraries had unique molecular identifiers. TCRdb re-called the PCR reads with MiXCR, one entry per CDR3 protein. The sample shows roughly 800,000 distinct CDR3 sequences, about 45% of them seen only once. Study-wide points: Among roughly 5 TRBV segments more frequent in patients than controls were TRBV5-6, TRBV5-1 and TRBV20-1.

Their antigens are not known. The sample was blood. These receptors were collected from a girl aged 10-17 years with multiple sclerosis.

This clonotype was counted between two and nine times. This chain uses TRBV5-1 with TRBJ2-3; 15 positions match TRBD2. This CDR3 comprises 17 residues. Unmatched junction bases numbered 8, after V lost 4 bases and J lost 5 bases. Looked up from germline, CDR1 is SGHRS and CDR2 is YFSETQ. CDR3 loop: CASSLLGLAGGGDTQYF. The CDR3 DNA is TGCGCCAGCAGCCTGCTGGGACTAGCGGGAGGTGGAGATACGCAGTATTTT.

The chain carries TRBV7-2 and TRBJ1-2; perhaps TRBD1 as D (6 bases). This CDR3 has 13 amino acids. V was clipped by 2 bases and J by 13 bases, with 17 bases between them. Germline values: CDR1 SGHTA, CDR2 FQGNSA. The CDR3 region has the DNA TGTGCCAGCAGCTTACCCCCCCGGACAGTTTTCACCTTC. It translates to CASSLPPRTVFTF.

The gene calls are TRBV2 and TRBJ1-2; 10 nucleotides line up with TRBD1. Trimming took 6 bases from V and 8 from J; bases not matched to a gene: 12. Germline lookup yields CDR1 SNHLY and CDR2 FYNNEI. The CDR3 is 15 residues long. CDR3 loop: CASSLGQGLGRGYTF. DNA of the CDR3: TGTGCCAGCAGCCTGGGACAGGGGCTCGGTCGAGGCTACACCTTC.

The table lists this clonotype with a few counts. This chain connects TRBV20-1 to TRBJ2-7, with 9 bases that match TRBD2. The length of the CDR3 is 15 residues. The germline V gene encodes CDR1 DFQATT and CDR2 SNEGSKA (reference sequence). J lost 5 bases, V lost 4 bases, and 12 bases had no gene match. In DNA form, the CDR3 reads TGCAGTGCTATAGGACCGGGACTAGCTTCGAACGAGCAGTACTTC. This gives the protein CSAIGPGLASNEQYF.

The chain joins TRBV7-2 to TRBJ2-3, with 9 bases aligning to TRBD1. This CDR3 is built from 16 residues. Trimming at V came to 2 bases and at J to 1 base, leaving 4 bases not matched to a gene. From germline, CDR1 is SGHTA and CDR2 FQGNSA. CDR3 residues: CASSLTDRGRTDTQYF. The CDR3, as DNA: TGTGCCAGCAGCTTAACGGACAGGGGACGCACAGATACGCAGTATTTT.

The gene calls are TRBV20-1 and TRBJ1-1; no clear D gene. This CDR3 is built from 8 residues. The germline gives CDR1 DFQATT, CDR2 SNEGSKA (reference sequence). This chain's CDR3 is CRTDEAFF. The CDR3 nucleotides are TGCAGGACGGATGAAGCTTTCTTT.

This chain uses TRBV28 with TRBJ2-1, with D uncertain. CDR1 and CDR2 (germline): MDHEN, SYDVKM. The CDR3 consists of 12 residues. Trimming left V 4 bases short and J 9 bases short, with 10 bases between. CDR3 DNA sequence: TGTGCCAGCAGTTCCATTACGGTTGAGCAGTTCTTC. It specifies CASSSITVEQFF.

This clonotype was seen a single time. The CDR3 reads CASSCPAGGNEQYF. CDR3 DNA sequence: TGTGCCAGCAGTTGTCCGGCAGGGGGTAACGAGCAGTACTTC. The chain couples TRBV28 to TRBJ2-7, with 7 bases that match TRBD1. Per the germline V gene, CDR1 is MDHEN and CDR2 is SYDVKM. The ends lost 4 bases at V and 5 bases at J; junction bases unmatched: 8. This CDR3 comprises 14 residues.

The rearrangement links TRBV7-2 to TRBJ2-7, with no clear D. With 0 bases removed from V and 1 base from J, the gap between germline ends came to 13 bases. CDR3 length: 16 residues. Per the germline V gene, CDR1 is SGHTA and CDR2 is FQGNSA. CDR3 DNA sequence: TGTGCCAGCAGCTTAGCTGCAGGCGGTACTTCCTACGAGCAGTACTTC. Its protein is CASSLAAGGTSYEQYF.

This clonotype appeared a few times. The chain carries TRBV6-5 and TRBJ2-7, with TRBD2 matching 10 bases. This CDR3 has 15 amino acids. The V and J ends lost 6 bases and 0 bases, in that order; junction bases with no gene match: 5. Germline CDR1 MNHEY, CDR2 SVGAGI. CDR3 nucleotide sequence: TGTGCCAGCAGACCCGGGACTAGCGTCTCCTACGAGCAGTACTTC. It codes for CASRPGTSVSYEQYF.

This chain uses TRBV29-1 with TRBJ2-1, with a tentative D call TRBD1 (6 bases). The CDR3 extends over 13 amino acids. Germline CDR1 SQVTM, CDR2 ANQGSEA. The V gene lost 4 bases and the J gene lost 9 bases, with 16 bases spanning the gap. This CDR3 reads CSVGVLGAGEQFF. The CDR3 nucleotides are TGCAGCGTTGGTGTTTTGGGGGCGGGTGAGCAGTTCTTC.

This chain uses TRBV20-1 with TRBJ2-1, with D hard to call. V dropped 7 bases and J dropped 8 bases, with 15 bases sitting between them. Germline V CDR1 and CDR2: DFQATT, SNEGSKA (reference sequence). CDR3 length: 12 amino acids. The CDR3 sequence is CSVASPLDEQFF. As DNA, the CDR3 is TGCAGTGTAGCTTCCCCTTTAGATGAGCAGTTCTTC.

The rearrangement joins TRBV12-3 or TRBV12-4 to TRBJ2-3; TRBD2 matches 10 bases. This CDR3 is built from 18 residues. With 3 bases clipped from V and 4 bases from J, the junction kept 13 bases outside the gene matches. The CDR3 protein is CASSLGEVSGRKADTQYF. CDR3 nucleotide sequence: TGTGCCAGCAGTTTGGGGGAGGTTAGCGGGAGGAAAGCAGATACGCAGTATTTT.

This clonotype was counted a few times. This chain connects TRBV20-1 to TRBJ2-5; TRBD2 agrees at 14 bases. The CDR3 loop spans 19 amino acids. Per germline, CDR1 DFQATT and CDR2 SNEGSKA (reference sequence). The V gene end was trimmed by 2 bases and the J gene end by 0 bases; junction bases not matched to a gene: 11. The CDR3 spells CSARRGLAGVSGNQETQYF. The CDR3 DNA follows: TGCAGTGCTAGAAGGGGACTAGCGGGAGTGAGTGGGAACCAAGAGACCCAGTACTTC.

This clonotype was recorded a few times. The V and J genes are TRBV4-1 and TRBJ1-2, with D possibly being TRBD1 (6 bases). The CDR3 loop spans 18 amino acids. Germline CDR1 is MGHRA and CDR2 is YSYEKL. V dropped 2 bases and J dropped 5 bases, with 24 bases sitting between them. The CDR3 protein is CASSQSRGRGPKEYGYTF. As DNA, the CDR3 is TGCGCCAGCAGCCAATCAAGGGGGAGGGGTCCCAAGGAATATGGCTACACCTTC.

The chain recombines TRBV12-3 or TRBV12-4 with TRBJ1-6, with D possibly being TRBD1 (5 bases). This CDR3 spans 15 amino acids. The V gene lost 6 bases and the J gene lost 7 bases, with 16 bases spanning the gap. DNA of the CDR3: TGTGCCAGCAGCCGCCCGGAGACAGACAATTCACCCCTCCACTTT. Encoded protein: CASSRPETDNSPLHF.

The table lists this clonotype with many counts. V gene TRBV12-3 or TRBV12-4 combines with J gene TRBJ1-2, with TRBD1 matching over 8 bases. With V trimmed by 5 bases and J by 4 bases, 6 bases remained unmatched. This CDR3 is built from 14 residues. In DNA, the CDR3 is TGTGCCAGCAGTCCCGGACAGGGCCCCTATGGCTACACCTTC. It translates to CASSPGQGPYGYTF.